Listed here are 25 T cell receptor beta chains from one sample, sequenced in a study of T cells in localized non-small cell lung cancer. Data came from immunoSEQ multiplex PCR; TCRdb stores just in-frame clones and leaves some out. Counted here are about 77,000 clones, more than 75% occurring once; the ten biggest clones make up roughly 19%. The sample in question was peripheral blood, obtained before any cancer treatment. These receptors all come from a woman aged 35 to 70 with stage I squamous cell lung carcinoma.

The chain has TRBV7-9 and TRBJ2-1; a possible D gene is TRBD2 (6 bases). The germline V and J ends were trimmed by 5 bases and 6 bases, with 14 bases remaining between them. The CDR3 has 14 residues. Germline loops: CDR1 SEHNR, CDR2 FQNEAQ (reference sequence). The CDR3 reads CASSPGLHSNEQFF. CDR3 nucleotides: TGTGCCAGCAGCCCGGGACTTCACTCCAATGAGCAGTTCTTC.

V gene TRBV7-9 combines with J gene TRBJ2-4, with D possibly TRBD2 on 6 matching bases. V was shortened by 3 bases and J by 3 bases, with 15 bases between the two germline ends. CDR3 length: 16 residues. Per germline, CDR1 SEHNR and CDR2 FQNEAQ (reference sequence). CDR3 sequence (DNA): TGTGCCAGCAGCTTGAACGGGGGATCGGGCAAAAACATTCAGTACTTC. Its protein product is CASSLNGGSGKNIQYF.

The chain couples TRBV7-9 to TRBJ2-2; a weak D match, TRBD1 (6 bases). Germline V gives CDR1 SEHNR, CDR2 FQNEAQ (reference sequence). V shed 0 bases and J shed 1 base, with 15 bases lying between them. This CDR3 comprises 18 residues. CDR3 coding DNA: TGTGCCAGCAGCTTAGCCCTCGACAACAGGGTGAACACCGGGGAGCTGTTTTTT. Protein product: CASSLALDNRVNTGELFF.

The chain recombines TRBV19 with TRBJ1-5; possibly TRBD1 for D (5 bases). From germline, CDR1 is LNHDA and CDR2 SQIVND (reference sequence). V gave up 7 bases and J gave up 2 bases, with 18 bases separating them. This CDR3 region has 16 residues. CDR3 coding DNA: TGTGCCAGTACTCAACGGGGGGGAAAGGGCAATCAGCCCCAGCATTTT. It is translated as CASTQRGGKGNQPQHF.

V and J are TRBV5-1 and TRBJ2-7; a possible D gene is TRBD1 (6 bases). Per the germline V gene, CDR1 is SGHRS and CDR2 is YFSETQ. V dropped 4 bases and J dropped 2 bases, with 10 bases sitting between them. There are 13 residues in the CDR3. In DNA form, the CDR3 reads TGCGCCAGCAGCAAGGACAGCGCCTACGAGCAGTACTTC. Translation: CASSKDSAYEQYF. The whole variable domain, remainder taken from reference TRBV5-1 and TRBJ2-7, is KAGVTQTPRYLIKTRGQQVTLSCSPISGHRSVSWYQQTPGQGLQFLFEYFSETQRNKGNFPGRFSGRQFSNSRSEMNVSTLELGDSALYLCASSKDSAYEQYFGPGTRLTVT.

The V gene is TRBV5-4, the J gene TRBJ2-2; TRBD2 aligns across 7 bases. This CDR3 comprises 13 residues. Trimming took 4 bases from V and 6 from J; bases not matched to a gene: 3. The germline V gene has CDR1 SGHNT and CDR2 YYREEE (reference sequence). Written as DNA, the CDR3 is TGTGCCAGCAGCCCGGGGGGTTCCGGGGAGCTGTTTTTT. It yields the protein CASSPGGSGELFF.

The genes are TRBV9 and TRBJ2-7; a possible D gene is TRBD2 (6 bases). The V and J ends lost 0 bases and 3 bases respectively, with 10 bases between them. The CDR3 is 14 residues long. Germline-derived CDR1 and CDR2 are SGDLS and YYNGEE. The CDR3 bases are TGTGCCAGCAGCGTAGGGAGGGCTGGCTACGAGCAGTACTTC. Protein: CASSVGRAGYEQYF.

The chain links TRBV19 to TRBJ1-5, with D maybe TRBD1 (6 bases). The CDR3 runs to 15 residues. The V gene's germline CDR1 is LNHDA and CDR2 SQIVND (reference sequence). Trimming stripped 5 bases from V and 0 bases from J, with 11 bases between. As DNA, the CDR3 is TGTGCCAGTAGTCCTCCAGGGGCTAGCAATCAGCCCCAGCATTTT. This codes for CASSPPGASNQPQHF.

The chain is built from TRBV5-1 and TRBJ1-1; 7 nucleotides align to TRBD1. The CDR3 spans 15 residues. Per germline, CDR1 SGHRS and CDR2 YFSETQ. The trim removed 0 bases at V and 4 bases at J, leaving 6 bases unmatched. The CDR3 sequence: CASSLATGIGTEAFF. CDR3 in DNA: TGCGCCAGCAGCTTGGCGACAGGGATTGGCACTGAAGCTTTCTTT.

CDR3 bases: TGTGCCAGCTCACCCGGCTTCTCTGGGGCCAACGTCCTGACTTTC. Residues: CASSPGFSGANVLTF. This chain links TRBV18 with TRBJ2-6; D ambiguous. CDR1 is KGHSH and CDR2 is LQKENI in the germline V gene. This CDR3 is built from 15 residues. V dropped 3 bases and J dropped 0 bases, with 6 bases sitting between them.

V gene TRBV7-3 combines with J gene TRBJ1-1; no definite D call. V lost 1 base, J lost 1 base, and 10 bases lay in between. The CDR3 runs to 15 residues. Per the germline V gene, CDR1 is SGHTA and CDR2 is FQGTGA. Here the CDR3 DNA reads TGTGCCAGCAGCTTAATGGGCAGGAAGAACACTGAAGCTTTCTTT. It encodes CASSLMGRKNTEAFF.

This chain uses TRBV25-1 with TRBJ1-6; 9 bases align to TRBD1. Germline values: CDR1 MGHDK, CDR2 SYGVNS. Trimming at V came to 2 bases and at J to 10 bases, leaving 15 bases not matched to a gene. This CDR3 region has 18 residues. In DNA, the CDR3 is TGTGCCAGCAGTGAACCTCCTACAGGGGGCGAATCAGGATCACCCCTCCACTTT. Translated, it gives CASSEPPTGGESGSPLHF.

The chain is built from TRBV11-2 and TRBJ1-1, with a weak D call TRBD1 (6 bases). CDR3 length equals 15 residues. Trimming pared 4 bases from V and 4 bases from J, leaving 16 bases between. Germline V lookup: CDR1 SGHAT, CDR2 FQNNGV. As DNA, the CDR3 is TGTGCCAGCAGCTCGGAGGGAGGGGGGTCCACTGAAGCTTTCTTT. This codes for CASSSEGGGSTEAFF.

CDR3 residues: CSVEPSGRVGTGELFF. The DNA of the CDR3 is TGCAGCGTTGAACCCTCAGGGAGGGTCGGGACCGGGGAGCTGTTTTTT. The chain is built from TRBV29-1 and TRBJ2-2; 7 bases agree with TRBD2. J was trimmed by 5 bases and V by 2 bases; bases with no gene match: 11. CDR1 is SQVTM and CDR2 is ANQGSEA in the germline V gene. The CDR3 is 16 amino acids.

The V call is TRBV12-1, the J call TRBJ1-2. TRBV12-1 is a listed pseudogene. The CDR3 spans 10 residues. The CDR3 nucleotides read TGTGCCAGCACCCCGAGAGGCTACACCTTC. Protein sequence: CASTPRGYTF.

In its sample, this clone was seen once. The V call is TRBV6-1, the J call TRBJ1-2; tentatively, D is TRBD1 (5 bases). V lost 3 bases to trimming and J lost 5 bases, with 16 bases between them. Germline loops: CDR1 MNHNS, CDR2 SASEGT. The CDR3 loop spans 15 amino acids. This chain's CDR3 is CASSDAYSGTYGYTF. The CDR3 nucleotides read TGTGCCAGCAGTGATGCCTACTCGGGGACTTATGGCTACACCTTC.

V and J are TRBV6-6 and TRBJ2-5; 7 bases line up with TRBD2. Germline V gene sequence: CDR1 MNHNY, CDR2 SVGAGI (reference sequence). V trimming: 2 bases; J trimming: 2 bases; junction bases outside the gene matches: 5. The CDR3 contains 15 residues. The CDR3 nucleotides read TGTGCCAGCAGTTACACAGGACTAGGTCAAGAGACCCAGTACTTC. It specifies CASSYTGLGQETQYF.

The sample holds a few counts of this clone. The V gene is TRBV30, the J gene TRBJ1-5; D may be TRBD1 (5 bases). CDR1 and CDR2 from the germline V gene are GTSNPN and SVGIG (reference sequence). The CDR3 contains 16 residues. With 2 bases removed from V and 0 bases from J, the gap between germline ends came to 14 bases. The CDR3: CAWSRGSFYSNQPQHF. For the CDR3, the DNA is TGTGCCTGGAGTCGGGGGTCATTTTATAGCAATCAGCCCCAGCATTTT.

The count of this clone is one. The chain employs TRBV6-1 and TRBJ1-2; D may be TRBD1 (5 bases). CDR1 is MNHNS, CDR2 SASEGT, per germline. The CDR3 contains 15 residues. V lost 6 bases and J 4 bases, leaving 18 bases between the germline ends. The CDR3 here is CASSTSGSVGYGYTF. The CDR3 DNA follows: TGTGCCAGCAGCACATCAGGGTCGGTGGGCTATGGCTACACCTTC.

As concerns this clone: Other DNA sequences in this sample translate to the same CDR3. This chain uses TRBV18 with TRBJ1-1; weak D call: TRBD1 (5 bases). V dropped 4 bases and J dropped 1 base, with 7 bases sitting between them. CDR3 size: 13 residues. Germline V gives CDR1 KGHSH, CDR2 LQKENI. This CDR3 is CASSRDWNTEAFF. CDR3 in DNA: TGTGCCAGCTCACGGGACTGGAACACTGAAGCTTTCTTT.

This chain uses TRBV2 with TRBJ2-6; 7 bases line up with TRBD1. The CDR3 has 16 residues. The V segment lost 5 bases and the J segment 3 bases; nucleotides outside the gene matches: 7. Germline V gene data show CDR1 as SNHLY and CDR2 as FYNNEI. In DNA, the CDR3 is TGTGCCAGCAGTCCCAGACAGGGTAGTGGGGCCAACGTCCTGACTTTC. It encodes CASSPRQGSGANVLTF.

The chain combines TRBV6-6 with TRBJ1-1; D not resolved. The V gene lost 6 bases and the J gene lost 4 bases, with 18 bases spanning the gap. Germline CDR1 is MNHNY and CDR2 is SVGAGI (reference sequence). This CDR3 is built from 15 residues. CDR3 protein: CASSPGPVGGTEAFF. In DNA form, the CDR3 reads TGTGCCAGCAGCCCTGGACCGGTAGGCGGCACTGAAGCTTTCTTT.

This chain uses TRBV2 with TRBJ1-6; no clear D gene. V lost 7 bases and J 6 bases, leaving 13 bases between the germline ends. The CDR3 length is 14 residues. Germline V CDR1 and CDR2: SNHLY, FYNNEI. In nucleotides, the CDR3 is TGTGCCAGCATAAGAGATGCCACTAATTCACCCCTCCACTTT. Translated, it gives CASIRDATNSPLHF.

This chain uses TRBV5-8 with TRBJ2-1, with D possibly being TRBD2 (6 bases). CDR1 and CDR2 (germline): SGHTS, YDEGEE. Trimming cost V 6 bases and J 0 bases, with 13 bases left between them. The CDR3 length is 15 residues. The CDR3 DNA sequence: TGTGCCAGCACTGTGGGGGGAGGCTCCTACAATGAGCAGTTCTTC. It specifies CASTVGGGSYNEQFF.

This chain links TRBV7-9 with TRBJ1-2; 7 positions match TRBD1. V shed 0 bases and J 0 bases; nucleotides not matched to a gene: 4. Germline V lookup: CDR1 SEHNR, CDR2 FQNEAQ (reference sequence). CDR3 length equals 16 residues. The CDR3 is CASSLAYTGANYGYTF. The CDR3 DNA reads TGTGCCAGCAGCTTAGCGTATACAGGGGCTAACTATGGCTACACCTTC.